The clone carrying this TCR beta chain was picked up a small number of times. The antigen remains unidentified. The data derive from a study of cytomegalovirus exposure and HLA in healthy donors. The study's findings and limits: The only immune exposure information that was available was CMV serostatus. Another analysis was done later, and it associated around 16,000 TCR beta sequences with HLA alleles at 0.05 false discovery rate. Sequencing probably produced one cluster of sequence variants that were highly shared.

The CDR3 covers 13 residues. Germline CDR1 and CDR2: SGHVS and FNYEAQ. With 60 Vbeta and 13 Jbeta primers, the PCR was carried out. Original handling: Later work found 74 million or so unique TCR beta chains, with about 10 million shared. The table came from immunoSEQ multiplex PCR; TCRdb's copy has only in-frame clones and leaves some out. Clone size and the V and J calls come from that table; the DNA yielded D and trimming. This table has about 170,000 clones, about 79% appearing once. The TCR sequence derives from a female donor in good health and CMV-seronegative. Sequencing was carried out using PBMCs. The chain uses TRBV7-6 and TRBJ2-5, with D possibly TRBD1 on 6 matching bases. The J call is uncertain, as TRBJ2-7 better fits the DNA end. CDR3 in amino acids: CASSPQGTYEQYF. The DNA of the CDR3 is TGTGCCAGCAGCCCCCAGGGGACCTACGAGCAGTACTTC.